Listed below are T cell receptor beta chains from one sample, sequenced in a study of T cell changes during pregnancy in multiple sclerosis. The method was immunoSEQ multiplex PCR; TCRdb's version includes in-frame clones alone and lacks a portion of them. The repertoire includes approximately 20,000 clones, just over 85% of them detected once, and about 5.8% sits in the top ten. The source material was CD8+ T cells from peripheral blood mononuclear cells, sampled in the third trimester of pregnancy. Every receptor here comes from a female donor in good health, enrolled as a control in a pregnancy study. The CDR3 runs from the conserved cysteine through the conserved F or W. A D gene is named only where the DNA matches it firmly. Only part of the rows carry a size: once, few, many, or a class if the clone is expanded.

size,D,J,V,CDR3,DNA
NA,NA,TRBJ1-2,TRBV27,CASSLNAGAGYTF,TGTGCCAGCAGTTTAAATGCAGGGGCAGGCTACACCTTC
NA,NA,TRBJ2-2,TRBV7-9,CASSGRQLNTGELFF,TGTGCCAGCAGCGGGCGACAGCTGAACACCGGGGAGCTGTTTTTT
NA,NA,TRBJ1-1,TRBV11-1,CASSQSIDTDEAFF,TGTGCCAGCAGCCAATCAATTGACACGGATGAAGCTTTCTTT
NA,TRBD2,TRBJ2-1,TRBV4-3,CASSQAAGLAGTYVSYNEQFF,TGCGCCAGCAGCCAAGCCGCGGGACTAGCGGGGACCTATGTCTCGTACAATGAGCAGTTCTTC
NA,TRBD1,TRBJ2-4,TRBV7-9,CASSPRDSEAKNIQYF,TGTGCCAGCAGCCCCCGGGACAGTGAAGCCAAAAACATTCAGTACTTC
NA,NA,TRBJ2-7,TRBV11-2,CASQTPVGTNEQYF,TGTGCCAGCCAAACGCCCGTCGGGACAAACGAGCAGTACTTC
once,TRBD1,TRBJ1-2,TRBV4-3,CASSPGTGQLRGGYTF,TGCGCCAGCAGCCCTGGGACAGGGCAGCTCCGGGGAGGCTACACCTTC
NA,NA,TRBJ2-7,TRBV27,CASSLCCPSYEQYF,TGTGCCAGCAGTTTATGCTGCCCCAGCTACGAGCAGTACTTC
NA,TRBD1,TRBJ1-1,TRBV19,CASSWVVQGADTEAFF,TGTGCCAGTAGTTGGGTGGTGCAGGGGGCTGACACTGAAGCTTTCTTT
NA,NA,TRBJ2-2,TRBV11-2,CASSLDWGEDTGELFF,TGTGCCAGCAGCTTAGATTGGGGAGAAGACACCGGGGAGCTGTTTTTT
NA,TRBD1,TRBJ2-1,TRBV4-3,CASSQGTGGDEQFF,TGCGCCAGCAGCCAAGGAACAGGGGGAGATGAGCAGTTCTTC
large,NA,TRBJ1-1,TRBV28,CASSLDTYRIEAFF,TGTGCCAGCAGTTTGGACACTTACAGGATCGAAGCTTTCTTT
once,NA,TRBJ2-2,TRBV28,CASGAQVFGNTGELFF,TGTGCCAGCGGTGCACAGGTCTTCGGGAACACCGGGGAGCTGTTTTTT
few,NA,TRBJ1-1,TRBV9,CASSVALGQKLVF,TGTGCCAGCAGCGTAGCTTTGGGGCAGAAGCTTGTCTTT
NA,TRBD1,TRBJ1-1,TRBV27,CASAETGYDTEAFF,TGTGCCAGCGCCGAGACAGGGTACGACACTGAAGCTTTCTTT
NA,NA,TRBJ2-7,TRBV27,CASSLGQLYEQYF,TGTGCCAGCAGTTTAGGACAGCTCTACGAGCAGTACTTC
once,NA,TRBJ1-2,TRBV7-2,CASSAFLREANYGYTF,TGTGCCAGCAGCGCCTTTCTCCGGGAAGCTAACTATGGCTACACCTTC
NA,TRBD1,TRBJ1-1,TRBV7-9,CATSQGARLRDTEAFF,TGTGCCACCAGTCAGGGGGCGCGATTACGGGACACTGAAGCTTTCTTT
NA,TRBD1,TRBJ2-5,TRBV9,CASSPGTRTGLETQYF,TGTGCCAGCAGCCCAGGTACCCGGACAGGTCTAGAGACCCAGTACTTC
NA,NA,TRBJ2-3,TRBV6-4,CASSVDPGKDTQYF,TGTGCCAGCAGTGTTGATCCGGGGAAGGATACGCAGTATTTT
NA,NA,TRBJ1-1,TRBV7-6,CASSPPGVGPGTEAFF,TGTGCCAGCAGCCCTCCCGGGGTAGGGCCGGGCACTGAAGCTTTCTTT
once,TRBD2,TRBJ2-7,TRBV12-5,CATSRGGTYEQYF,TGTGCTACCTCACGGGGGGGTACCTACGAGCAGTACTTC
NA,NA,TRBJ1-2,TRBV6-1,CASSENPGDYGYTF,TGTGCCAGCAGTGAAAACCCAGGGGATTATGGCTACACCTTC